This T cell receptor (beta chain) was captured by sequencing in a study of blood T cell repertoires in COVID-19. Looking at the study overall: Researchers got acute and convalescent COVID-19 samples from the United States, Italy and Spain.

The CDR3 is 15 residues long. V was cut by 6 bases and J by 4 bases, with 15 bases left in between. Germline CDR1 and CDR2: MNHEY and SVGEGT. As handled by the study authors: Amplification of reference gene primers was used by the study to estimate nucleated cell counts. Assay used: immunoSEQ multiplex PCR; TCRdb lists only in-frame clones, some missing. D and trimming come from the DNA, and the V and J calls and clone size come from that table. The data contain about 80,000 clones, around 88% of them singletons. The source of this sequence is a man aged 25-45 years with acute or convalescent COVID-19. Sequencing was done on a sample of peripheral blood. The V call is TRBV6-2 or TRBV6-3, the J call TRBJ1-4; D is ambiguous. This CDR3 reads CASSDGVRSNEKLFF. Written as DNA, the CDR3 is TGTGCCAGCAGCGACGGGGTGAGGAGTAATGAAAAACTGTTTTTT.